This record covers a single TCR beta chain. Its antigen is as yet unknown. This specimen belongs to a study of spatial heterogeneity in lung cancer. Time point denoted: sample taken at primary tumor resection. The authors sequenced whole RNA from tumor, nontumor lung or frozen PBMC without sorting. Findings and limits, study-wide: Resection blood, more than follow-up blood, showed ubiquitous expanded tumor TCRs.

Every individual TCR cDNA molecule carried its own unique molecular identifier, which allowed correction of PCR and sequencing errors. MiXCR, run by TCRdb on the 5' RACE reads, gives a single entry per CDR3 protein. The repertoire holds just under 95,000 distinct CDR3 sequences, with roughly 12% as singletons. The source was PBMCs, collected at surgery. This TCR came from a male donor with early-stage non-small cell lung cancer.

CDR3 in DNA: TGTGCCAGCAGTTTATCCAGCGGGGGGAGATTTGGGTACAATGAGCAGTTCTTC. Translation gives CASSLSSGGRFGYNEQFF. V gene TRBV12-3 or TRBV12-4 combines with J gene TRBJ2-1; 9 bases are a match to TRBD2. The J segment lost 4 bases and the V segment lost 2 bases, leaving 12 bases of the junction unmatched. The CDR3 covers 18 residues.